This T cell receptor beta chain was identified in a study of PD-L1 blockade in urothelial cancer. Study-wide background: Of prior chemotherapy regimens, patients had received between 0 and 3. Investigators checked blood 3 weeks (second dose) and 6 weeks after treatment start.

Germline values: CDR1 MDHEN, CDR2 SYDVKM. V gave up 2 bases and J gave up 0 bases; unmatched junction bases: 4. The CDR3 has 15 residues. Profiling relied on immunoSEQ multiplex PCR, and the TCRdb table lists in-frame clones only, not all of them. The sample records about 57,000 clones, about 86% being singletons. Locally advanced or metastatic urothelial carcinoma affected all patients. This sequence originates from a man aged 45 to 65 with urothelial cancer. This specimen consisted of PBMCs, obtained around atezolizumab (anti-PD-L1) treatment. V and J are TRBV28 and TRBJ2-7, with TRBD2 matching 7 bases. CDR3 residues: CASSLGGRSSYEQYF. For the CDR3, the DNA is TGTGCCAGCAGTTTAGGCGGGAGAAGCTCCTACGAGCAGTACTTC.